This TCR beta chain is drawn from a study of T cell repertoires in cytomegalovirus infection. Points from the study as a whole: Identification of carriers of CMV plus the relevant HLA was performed using cumulative public TCR beta family frequency.

One entry per CDR3 protein, called by TCRdb with MiXCR from the reads. Of about 260,000 distinct CDR3 sequences detected, 9.1% appear once; the ten largest clones hold about 14%. This clonotype showed up many times. Antigen unknown. Sequenced material: PBMCs. The TCR comes from a human donor in good health (CMV status not recorded). Some clones in this sample may be carry-over from other donors' samples.

Here the CDR3 DNA reads TGTGCCAGCAGCTCCGACAGGGGTAACGTGCCAGATACGCAGTATTTT. This encodes CASSSDRGNVPDTQYF. V is TRBV7-9 and J is TRBJ2-3; 8 positions match TRBD1. The CDR3 runs to 16 residues. V dropped 4 bases and J dropped 4; count of bases not matched to a gene: 10. Germline V gene sequence: CDR1 SEHNR, CDR2 FQNEAQ (reference sequence).